This T cell receptor beta chain appears in the sequencing data of a study of memory B cells and T cells in multiple sclerosis. A remark on this clone: The antigen remains undetermined.

Study findings and constraints: Compartments had unequal clone-set sizes, affecting shared clonotype counts.

Separate sequencing covered autoproliferating (CFSE-dim) and non-proliferating (CFSE-high) T cells from stimulus-free culture. Roughly 5.2x10^7 CFSE-labeled PBMCs were cultured six to seven days unstimulated, then replicate wells were pooled. PBMCs were labeled with around 0.5 uM CFSE and cultured without exogenous stimuli. Assay: immunoSEQ multiplex PCR; the TCRdb copy retains only in-frame clones and omits some. The table lists about 46,000 clones, roughly 80% of them singletons. The receptor's source is a human donor with multiple sclerosis. Sequencing used PBMCs from blood kept in culture.

The CDR3 DNA reads as TGTGCCAGTAAGAACTCGGTACAGGGTATTGGTACCCTCCACTTT. Its protein is CASKNSVQGIGTLHF. The chain joins TRBV19 to TRBJ1-6, with D tentatively TRBD1 (6 bases). The CDR3 has 15 residues. Trimming pared 7 bases from V and 14 bases from J, leaving 24 bases between. Germline loops: CDR1 LNHDA, CDR2 SQIVND (reference sequence).